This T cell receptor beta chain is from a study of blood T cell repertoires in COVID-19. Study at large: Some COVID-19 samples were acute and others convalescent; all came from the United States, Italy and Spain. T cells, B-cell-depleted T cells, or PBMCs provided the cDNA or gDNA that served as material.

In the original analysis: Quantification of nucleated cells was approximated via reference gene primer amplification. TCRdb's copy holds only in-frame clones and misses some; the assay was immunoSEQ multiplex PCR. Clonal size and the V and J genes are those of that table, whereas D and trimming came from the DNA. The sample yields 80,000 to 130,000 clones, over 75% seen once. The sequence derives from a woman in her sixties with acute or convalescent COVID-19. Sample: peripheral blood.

DNA of the CDR3: TGTGCCAGCAGTGGCTCCTTGCTCGACTATGGCTACACCTTC. Protein: CASSGSLLDYGYTF. V and J are TRBV27 and TRBJ1-2, with D uncertain. The V end lost 5 bases, the J end lost 3 bases, and 13 bases lay between the germline ends. The CDR3 has 14 residues. CDR1 is MNHEY, CDR2 SMNVEV, per germline (reference sequence).